This record concerns one TCR beta chain sequence. As yet, its antigen is unknown. The entry originates in a study of T cell responses to AZD1222 COVID-19 vaccine. Across the study: Second-dose schedules of about 4 or about 12 weeks were combined.

Broader study findings: Only a handful of AZD1222 recipients tested seropositive at baseline. Donors skewed white British and female; clonal diversity was possibly underestimated. CD4 TCRs covered the whole spike, strongest at regions 160-218 and 743-854.

The table came from immunoSEQ multiplex PCR; TCRdb's copy has only in-frame clones and leaves some out. The table includes more than 110,000 clones, just over 90% detected once. The ends were cut back, 7 bases at V and 0 bases at J, with 18 bases in the middle. CDR3 length: 16 residues. Per germline, CDR1 LNHDA and CDR2 SQIVND (reference sequence). This receptor was taken from an adult in good health. The sample here was peripheral blood, taken on day 0 of AZD1222 vaccination. This chain connects TRBV19 to TRBJ1-1; D call uncertain. CDR3: CASTPDGVGMNTEAFF. CDR3 bases: TGTGCCAGTACCCCTGACGGGGTAGGGATGAACACTGAAGCTTTCTTT.